This T cell receptor (beta chain) emerged from a study of blood T cell repertoires in COVID-19. Looking at the study overall: There were acute and convalescent COVID-19 samples, and they came from the United States, Italy and Spain.

Per the original data handling: Reference gene primer amplification gave estimated nucleated cell counts. The repertoire was sequenced with immunoSEQ multiplex PCR; TCRdb's copy has only in-frame clones and lacks some. The V and J calls and clone size are taken from that table; D and trimming were inferred from the DNA. The table lists almost 400,000 clones, 88% of them singletons. Participants came from some 26 US areas, aged roughly 18 to 90 years. Which cohort a participant joined came from the clinical history participants gave. Germline lookup yields CDR1 MGHRA and CDR2 YSYEKL. V trimming: 7 bases; J trimming: 2 bases; junction bases outside the gene matches: 11. The CDR3 runs to 16 residues.

The chain combines TRBV4-1 with TRBJ2-3, with 8 bases matching TRBD2. Material: PBMCs or T cells enriched from blood (not recorded which). This TCR came from a woman aged 25 to 39 with acute COVID-19. The CDR3 sequence is CASTRLGGGFTDTQYF. In DNA form, the CDR3 reads TGCGCCAGCACCCGGTTGGGCGGGGGGTTCACAGATACGCAGTATTTT.